Listed below are T cell receptor beta chains from one sample, sequenced in a study. One entry per CDR3 protein results from TCRdb running MiXCR on the RT-PCR reads. The table lists about 680,000 distinct CDR3 sequences, more than 13% of them singletons. The specimen was memory CD4+ T cells from blood. Source of these receptors: a female donor in good health, serving as a healthy control. The CDR3 runs from the conserved cysteine through the conserved F or W. A D gene is named only where the DNA matches it firmly. Clone size appears in some rows only: once, few, many, or a class for an expanded clone.

>15|TRBV20-1|many|TRBJ2-4|.
TGCAGTGCCATTATCCCGGGACCTACTACAAACATTCAGTACTTC
CSAIIPGPTTNIQYF
>14|TRBV6-1|few|TRBJ2-7|.
TGTGCCAGCATAACGGATCCCACTTCCTACGAGCAGTACTTC
CASITDPTSYEQYF
>18|TRBV10-3|many|TRBJ2-5|TRBD2
TGTGCCATCAGTGGACAAGGACTAGCGGGCGTGTACCAAGAGACCCAGTACTTC
CAISGQGLAGVYQETQYF
>18|TRBV4-3|many|TRBJ2-2|.
TGCGCCAGCAGCCAAGATTTGGTTGTTGGTATTGGCACCGGGGAGCTGTTTTTT
CASSQDLVVGIGTGELFF
>15|TRBV28|.|TRBJ2-3|TRBD1
TGTCCCAGCAGTGACCGGACAGGGGCATGGGATACGCAGTATTTT
CPSSDRTGAWDTQYF
>16|TRBV5-1|.|TRBJ2-1|TRBD2
TGCGCCAGCAGCCGAAATCTAGCGGGGGTCCAAGCTGAGCAGTTCTTC
CASSRNLAGVQAEQFF
>18|TRBV7-6|.|TRBJ2-5|.
TGTGCCAGCAGCTTATCGCCCCGCTCGACAGGAACCCAAGAGACCCAGTACTTC
CASSLSPRSTGTQETQYF
>14|TRBV20-1|many|TRBJ2-1|.
TGCAGTGCGATTTCCTTGGACAGTTACAATGAGCAGTTCTTC
CSAISLDSYNEQFF
>13|TRBV21-1|.|TRBJ2-1|.
TGTGCCAGCAGCAAACAGGGTGTCAATGAGCAGTTCTTC
CASSKQGVNEQFF
>12|TRBV30|few|TRBJ2-6|.
TGTGCCTGGAAGCCTGGGGCCAACGTCCTGACTTTC
CAWKPGANVLTF
>15|TRBV6-1|few|TRBJ2-1|.
TGTGCCAGCAGTGAAGCTGGAAACACCTACAATGAGCAGTTCTTC
CASSEAGNTYNEQFF
>15|TRBV6-1|few|TRBJ2-1|.
TGTGCCAGCAGTGTGGACAGACTCTCCTACAATGAGCAGTTCTTC
CASSVDRLSYNEQFF
>14|TRBV27|few|TRBJ1-2|.
TGTGCCAGCAGCCCTACCCGCCCTAACTATGGCTACACCTTC
CASSPTRPNYGYTF
>17|TRBV4-2|many|TRBJ2-1|TRBD2
TGTGCCAGCAGCCAAGAGTTCCTAGCGGGGACATACAATGAGCAGTTCTTC
CASSQEFLAGTYNEQFF
>16|TRBV5-1|.|TRBJ2-7|TRBD1
TGCGCCAGCAGCTTGGCCATAACAGGGGGCCCCGGCGAGCAGTACTTC
CASSLAITGGPGEQYF
>16|TRBV5-1|few|TRBJ2-1|TRBD2
TGCGCCAGCAGCCCTCGTAGCGGGAGCTTGGTGAATGAGCAGTTCTTC
CASSPRSGSLVNEQFF
>13|TRBV7-2|many|TRBJ1-6|.
TGTGCCAGCAGCCGGGGGAACAGATCACCCCTCCACTTT
CASSRGNRSPLHF
>15|TRBV7-2|many|TRBJ2-1|TRBD1
TGTGCCAGCAGCCTGGACAGGAGCACCTACAATGAGCAGTTCTTC
CASSLDRSTYNEQFF
>14|TRBV3-1|few|TRBJ2-7|.
TGTGCCAGCAGCCAAGCTCCGGAGACCTACGAGCAGTACTTC
CASSQAPETYEQYF
>14|TRBV7-2|few|TRBJ1-4|.
TGTGCCAGCAGCTTAAATACAGGGTCAGAAAAACTGTTTTTT
CASSLNTGSEKLFF
>15|TRBV3-1|few|TRBJ2-1|TRBD2
TGTGCCAGCAGCCCGCGGGAGGGCAGCGGAAATGAGCAGTTCTTC
CASSPREGSGNEQFF
>14|TRBV4-2|many|TRBJ1-2|TRBD1
TGTGCCAGCAGCCAAGGGACAGGGACGCAGGGCTACACCTTC
CASSQGTGTQGYTF
>12|TRBV20-1|few|TRBJ2-7|.
TGCAGTGATCTGGGACCAGCCTACGAGCAGTACTTC
CSDLGPAYEQYF
>20|TRBV11-1|.|TRBJ2-1|TRBD2
TGTGCAAGCAGCTTAGGGCCGGGGCTAGCGGGAGGAGGGGCCTACAATGAGCAGTTCTTC
CASSLGPGLAGGGAYNEQFF
>14|TRBV27|.|TRBJ2-5|.
TGTGCCAGCAGTTTAATGCGGGCAGCGGAGACCCAGTACTTC
CASSLMRAAETQYF
>15|TRBV5-1|.|TRBJ2-3|TRBD2
TGCGCCAGCAGGACGGGGGGGCAAAGCACAGATACGCAGTATTTT
CASRTGGQSTDTQYF
>13|TRBV7-2|.|TRBJ2-2|TRBD2
TGTGCCAGCAGCCCCCAAGGGACTACCGGGCTGTTTTTT
CASSPQGTTGLFF
>14|TRBV7-2|many|TRBJ1-1|TRBD1
TGTGCCAGCAGCTACAGGGGGCAGGACACTGAAGCTTTCTTT
CASSYRGQDTEAFF
>14|TRBV27|.|TRBJ1-1|TRBD1
TGTGCCAGCAGTATCGGACAGGCGAACACTGAAGCTTTCTTT
CASSIGQANTEAFF
>16|TRBV20-1|many|TRBJ2-7|TRBD2
TGCAGTGCTTCCTCCGGGACTAGCGGGAGGAGAAGCGAGCAGTACTTC
CSASSGTSGRRSEQYF
>18|TRBV9|few|TRBJ2-2|TRBD2
TGTGCCAGCAGCGTCACAGGTGGACTAGCGGGAAACACCGGGGAGCTGTTTTTT
CASSVTGGLAGNTGELFF
>15|TRBV7-9|few|TRBJ2-3|.
TGTGCCAGCAGCAACGCCTATGACGGCACAGATACGCAGTATTTT
CASSNAYDGTDTQYF
>15|TRBV9|.|TRBJ2-2|.
TGTGCCAGCAGCGTAGCGCAGGCGAACACCGGGGAGCTGTTTTTT
CASSVAQANTGELFF
>16|TRBV7-3|many|TRBJ2-2|.
TGTGCCAGCAGCTTAGGCCCGGACAGCAACACCGGGGAGCTGTTTTTT
CASSLGPDSNTGELFF
>13|TRBV12-3/TRBV12-4|.|TRBJ1-1|TRBD1
TGTGCCAGCAGGGAACAGGGGGGCGCTGAAGCTTTCTTT
CASREQGGAEAFF
>15|TRBV20-1|.|TRBJ1-1|.
TGCAGTGCTTACTCATGGGGGGGTCAGGGGACTGAAGCTTTCTTT
CSAYSWGGQGTEAFF
>14|TRBV20-1|.|TRBJ2-3|.
TGCAGTGCTAGAGATAGCAGGCGCGTGGATACGCAGTATTTT
CSARDSRRVDTQYF
>14|TRBV24-1|.|TRBJ2-1|.
TGTGCCACCAGTGCTAGCGCCTTTTACAATGAGCAGTTCTTC
CATSASAFYNEQFF
>14|TRBV20-1|.|TRBJ2-4|TRBD2
TGCAGTGCTATGGTAGCGGGAGCCAAAAACATTCAGTACTTC
CSAMVAGAKNIQYF
>16|TRBV20-1|few|TRBJ1-5|TRBD1
TGCAGTGCTAGACGACGAACCGGGGACAGGGGTCAGCCCCAGCATTTT
CSARRRTGDRGQPQHF
>16|TRBV7-8|.|TRBJ1-4|TRBD1
TGTGCCAGCAGCCGATTAGGGACAGCTACTAATGAAAAACTGTTTTTT
CASSRLGTATNEKLFF
>13|TRBV20-1|.|TRBJ1-1|.
TGCAGTGCTACCGAAGGGCCCAGGACCGAAGCTTTCTTT
CSATEGPRTEAFF
>17|TRBV27|few|TRBJ2-3|TRBD2
TGTGCCAGCAGTGGGAGGACTAGCGGGGCTAGCACAGATACGCAGTATTTT
CASSGRTSGASTDTQYF
>20|TRBV20-1|.|TRBJ2-1|TRBD2
TGCAGTGCTAGAGTCACCCTCGGGGCTAGCGGGAGATATTCCTACAATGAGCAGTTCTTC
CSARVTLGASGRYSYNEQFF
>15|TRBV6-1|few|TRBJ2-3|TRBD2
TGTGCCAGCAAAGCTAGCGGGACTAGCACAGATACGCAGTATTTT
CASKASGTSTDTQYF
>14|TRBV29-1|few|TRBJ2-6|.
TGCAGCGTTGAAGTGGGCTCTGGGGCCAACGTCCTGACTTTC
CSVEVGSGANVLTF
>12|TRBV6-2/TRBV6-3|many|TRBJ1-2|.
TGTGCCAGCAGTTATCCCCCGGATGGCTACACCTTC
CASSYPPDGYTF
>17|TRBV7-8|.|TRBJ1-1|.
TGTGCCAGCAGCCCATCAGCAGGGCTTTTCTTGAACACTGAAGCTTTCTTT
CASSPSAGLFLNTEAFF
>15|TRBV7-6|few|TRBJ2-2|TRBD1
TGTGCCAGCAGCAAAATCACAGGGGGTGCCGGGGAGCTGTTTTTT
CASSKITGGAGELFF
>14|TRBV30|.|TRBJ1-4|TRBD1
TGTGCCTGGAGTCAGGGACAGAGTAATGAAAAACTGTTTTTT
CAWSQGQSNEKLFF
>14|TRBV28|few|TRBJ2-2|.
TGTGCCAGCAGTTTGCTAGGGAGTGGCGGGGAGCTGTTTTTT
CASSLLGSGGELFF